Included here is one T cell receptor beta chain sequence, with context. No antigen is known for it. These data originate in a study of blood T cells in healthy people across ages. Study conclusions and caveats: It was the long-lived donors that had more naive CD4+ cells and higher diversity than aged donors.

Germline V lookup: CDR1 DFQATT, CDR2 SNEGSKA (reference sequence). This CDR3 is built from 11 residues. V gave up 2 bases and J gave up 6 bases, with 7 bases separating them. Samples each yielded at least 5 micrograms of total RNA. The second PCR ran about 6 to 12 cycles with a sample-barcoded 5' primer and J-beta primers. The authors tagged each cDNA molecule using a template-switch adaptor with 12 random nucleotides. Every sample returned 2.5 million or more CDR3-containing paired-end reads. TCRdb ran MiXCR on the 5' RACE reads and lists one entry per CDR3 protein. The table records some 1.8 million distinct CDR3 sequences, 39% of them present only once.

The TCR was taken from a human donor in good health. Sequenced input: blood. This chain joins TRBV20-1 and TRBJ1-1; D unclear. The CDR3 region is CSARLWSEAFF. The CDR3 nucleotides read TGCAGTGCTAGACTCTGGTCTGAAGCTTTCTTT.